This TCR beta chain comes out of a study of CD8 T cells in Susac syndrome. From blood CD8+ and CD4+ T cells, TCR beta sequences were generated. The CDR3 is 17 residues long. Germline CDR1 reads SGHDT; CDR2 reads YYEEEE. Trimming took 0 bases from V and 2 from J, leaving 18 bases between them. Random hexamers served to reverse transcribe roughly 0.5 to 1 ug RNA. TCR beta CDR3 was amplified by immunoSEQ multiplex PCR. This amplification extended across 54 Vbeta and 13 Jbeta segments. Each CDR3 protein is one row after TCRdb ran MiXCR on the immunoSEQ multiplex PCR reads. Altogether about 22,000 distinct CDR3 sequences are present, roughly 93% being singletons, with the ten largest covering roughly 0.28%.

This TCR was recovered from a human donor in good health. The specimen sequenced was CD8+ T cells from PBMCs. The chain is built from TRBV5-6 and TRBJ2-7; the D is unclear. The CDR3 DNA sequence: TGTGCCAGCAGCTTGGAATTGGGCGCGCAAGCCACCTACGAGCAGTACTTC. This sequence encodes CASSLELGAQATYEQYF.